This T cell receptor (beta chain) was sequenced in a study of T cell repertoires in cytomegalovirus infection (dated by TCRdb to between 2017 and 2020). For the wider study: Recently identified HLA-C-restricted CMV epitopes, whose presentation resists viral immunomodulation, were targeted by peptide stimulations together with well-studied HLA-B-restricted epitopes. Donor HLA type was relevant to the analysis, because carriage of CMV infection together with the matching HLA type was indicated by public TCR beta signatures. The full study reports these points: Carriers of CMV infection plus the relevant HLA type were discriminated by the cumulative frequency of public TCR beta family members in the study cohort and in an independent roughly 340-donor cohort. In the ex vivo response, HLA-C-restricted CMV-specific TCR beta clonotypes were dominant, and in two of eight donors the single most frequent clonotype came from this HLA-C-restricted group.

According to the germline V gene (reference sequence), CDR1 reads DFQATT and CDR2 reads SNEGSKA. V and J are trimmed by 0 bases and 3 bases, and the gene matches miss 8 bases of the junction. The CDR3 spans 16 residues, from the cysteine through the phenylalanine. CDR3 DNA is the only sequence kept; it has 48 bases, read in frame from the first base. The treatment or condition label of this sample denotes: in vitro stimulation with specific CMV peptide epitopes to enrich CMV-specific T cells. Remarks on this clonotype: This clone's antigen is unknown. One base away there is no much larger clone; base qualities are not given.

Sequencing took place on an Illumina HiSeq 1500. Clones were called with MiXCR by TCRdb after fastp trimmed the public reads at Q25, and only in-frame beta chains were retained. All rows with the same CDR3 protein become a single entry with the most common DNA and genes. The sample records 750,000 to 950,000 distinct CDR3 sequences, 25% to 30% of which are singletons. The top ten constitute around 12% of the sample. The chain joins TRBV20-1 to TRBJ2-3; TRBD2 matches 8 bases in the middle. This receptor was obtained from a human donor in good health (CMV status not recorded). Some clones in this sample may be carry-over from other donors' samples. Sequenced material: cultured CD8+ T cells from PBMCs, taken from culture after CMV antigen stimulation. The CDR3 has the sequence CSARDPATSETDTQYF. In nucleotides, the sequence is TGCAGTGCTAGAGATCCGGCGACTAGCGAAACAGATACGCAGTATTTT.